This entry is about one T cell receptor beta chain. The antigen is not known. J was trimmed by 5 bases and V by 4 bases; bases with no gene match: 15. CDR3 size: 17 residues. Germline V gene lookup returns CDR1 KGHSH and CDR2 LQKENI. This entry comes from a study of a mutant IDH1 vaccine in newly diagnosed glioma. Study-wide context: Vaccines were begun 4-6 weeks after radiotherapy alone, or with temozolomide cycles. Beforehand, treatment had been radiotherapy, temozolomide, or both; the majority received both. General study points: It was over 85% of patients that developed vaccine-induced immune responses.

Profiled with immunoSEQ multiplex PCR; TCRdb holds only in-frame clones, not every one. The data hold about 84,000 clones, with roughly 77% observed a single time. Time point defined: week 47, end of study. A single vaccine dose contained 300 ug of mutant IDH1 20-mer peptide, and topical imiquimod was used with it. Patients came in for eight vaccinations, in weeks 1, 3, 5, 7, 11, 15, 19 and 23. The sequences come from PBMCs, collected from a glioma patient whose treatment included an IDH1 peptide vaccine. The chain uses TRBV18 and TRBJ2-7; 9 positions agree with TRBD1. This TCR was recovered from a man aged 35 to 55 with glioma. Here the CDR3 DNA reads TGTGCCAGCTCACGTGAGCCGCCGGGACAGGGTGTCCACGAGCAGTACTTC. Protein product: CASSREPPGQGVHEQYF.